Below, 27 T cell receptor beta chains from the same sample are listed, as sequenced in a study of blood T cells in healthy people across ages. Primers used in a second PCR of about 6 to 12 cycles were a sample-barcoded 5' primer and a J-beta primer mix. MiXCR, applied by TCRdb to the 5' RACE reads, yields one record per CDR3 protein. The sample has some 1.5 million distinct CDR3 sequences; less than 45% are singletons. The source material was blood. These receptors were taken from a woman between 18 and 29 years old in good health.

J is TRBJ1-3 and V is TRBV6-5, with 11 bases aligning to TRBD1. Germline V gene sequence: CDR1 MNHEY, CDR2 SVGAGI. V shed 0 bases, J shed 1 base, and the junction held 5 bases outside the gene matches. The CDR3 loop spans 18 amino acids. CDR3 residues: CASSYSPGTGGSGNTIYF. Here the CDR3 DNA reads TGTGCCAGCAGTTACTCCCCCGGGACAGGGGGATCTGGAAACACCATATATTTT.

The CDR3 nucleotides are TGTGCCAGCAACTTCGGGGGAGGGGTCAATGAGCAGTACTTC. Protein: CASNFGGGVNEQYF. V usage is TRBV27 and J usage is TRBJ2-1; 7 nucleotides agree with TRBD2. Near its end, the DNA agrees better with TRBJ2-7, so the J call may be wrong. Germline assignment: CDR1 MNHEY and CDR2 SMNVEV (reference sequence). The CDR3 covers 14 residues.

J is TRBJ2-7 and V is TRBV20-1, with no clear D. The CDR3 totals 15 residues. The germline V gene has CDR1 DFQATT and CDR2 SNEGSKA (reference sequence). V was cut by 4 bases and J by 4 bases, with 20 bases left in between. Written as DNA, the CDR3 is TGCAGTGCTATACCAAGGACGGCCTCCTATTACGAGCAGTACTTC. Amino acids: CSAIPRTASYYEQYF.

V usage is TRBV2 and J usage is TRBJ1-4; the D is unclear. The V and J ends lost 8 bases and 10 bases respectively, with 11 bases between them. The CDR3 has 11 residues. From germline, CDR1 is SNHLY and CDR2 FYNNEI. This CDR3 is CASVLLGKLFF. The CDR3, as DNA: TGTGCCAGCGTACTTTTGGGAAAACTGTTTTTT.

This clonotype was found a few times. The chain links TRBV2 to TRBJ2-7, with a weak D call TRBD1 (5 bases). Trimming took 5 bases from V and 5 from J, leaving 13 bases between them. The germline V gene has CDR1 SNHLY and CDR2 FYNNEI. The CDR3 loop spans 13 amino acids. CDR3 coding DNA: TGTGCCAGCAGTTCTACAAAGGGGAACGAGCAGTACTTC. Translated, it gives CASSSTKGNEQYF.

This chain connects TRBV5-1 to TRBJ1-2; D is uncertain. Per the germline V gene, CDR1 is SGHRS and CDR2 is YFSETQ. The CDR3 has 15 residues. V was clipped by 3 bases and J by 0 bases, with 12 bases between them. The CDR3 reads CASSSNMGTNYGYTF. The CDR3 DNA is TGCGCCAGCAGCTCGAACATGGGAACTAACTATGGCTACACCTTC.

The rearrangement links TRBV28 to TRBJ2-3; a possible D gene is TRBD2 (6 bases). The CDR3 length is 16 residues. Looked up from germline, CDR1 is MDHEN and CDR2 is SYDVKM. V dropped 3 bases and J dropped 1 base, with 14 bases sitting between them. CDR3 in DNA: TGTGCCAGCAGTTTCCCTCGGGGGAGCGGCACAGATACGCAGTATTTT. Translated, it gives CASSFPRGSGTDTQYF.

This sequence joins TRBV10-3 and TRBJ1-1; D is perhaps TRBD1 (5 bases). The CDR3 loop spans 14 amino acids. The germline CDR1 and CDR2 sequences are ENHRY and SYGVKD. Trimming left V 5 bases short and J 2 bases short, with 12 bases between. This chain's CDR3 is CAISSKQDNTEAFF. CDR3 in DNA: TGTGCCATCAGTTCCAAACAGGACAACACTGAAGCTTTCTTT.

The V call is TRBV10-3, the J call TRBJ2-4; D not certain. The J call may be mistaken, given a closer DNA end match to TRBJ2-7. Looked up from germline, CDR1 is ENHRY and CDR2 is SYGVKD. The CDR3 is 14 residues long. The CDR3, as DNA: TGTGCCATCAGTGAGGACTCCAGATCACGCGAGCAGTACTTC. Translation: CAISEDSRSREQYF.

Only a few counts were recorded for this clonotype. The chain links TRBV6-5 to TRBJ1-5; D gene ambiguous. Germline CDR1 MNHEY, CDR2 SVGAGI. Trimming took 6 bases from V and 2 from J, leaving 8 bases between them. The CDR3 sequence is 13 residues long. As DNA, the CDR3 is TGTGCCAGCAGAGAACAGCGCAATCAGCCCCAGCATTTT. Translating it yields CASREQRNQPQHF.

CDR3 nucleotide sequence: TGTGCCAGTTGGTGGACATTGCCTCCCTATGGCTACACCTTC. Translated, it gives CASWWTLPPYGYTF. The genes are TRBV28 and TRBJ1-2, with a tentative D call TRBD1 (5 bases). Germline V gene sequence: CDR1 MDHEN, CDR2 SYDVKM. This CDR3 contains 14 residues. V was pared by 9 bases and J by 4 bases, with 18 bases between.

This clonotype occurred a few times. The gene calls are TRBV5-1 and TRBJ2-7; 11 bases are a match to TRBD1. The CDR3 is 15 residues long. CDR1 and CDR2 from the germline V gene are SGHRS and YFSETQ. V lost 3 bases and J lost 3; bases outside the gene matches: 5. The CDR3 protein is CASSSDRGQVYEQYF. DNA of the CDR3: TGCGCCAGCAGCTCGGACAGGGGGCAGGTCTACGAGCAGTACTTC.

This clonotype has more than one count but fewer than ten. The J gene is TRBJ1-2, the V gene TRBV12-3 or TRBV12-4; TRBD1 matches 8 bases. CDR3 size: 16 residues. V lost 3 bases, J lost 0 bases, and 6 bases stayed unmatched. DNA of the CDR3: TGTGCCAGCAGTTTCAGGGGGCTAGTCACTAACTATGGCTACACCTTC. It specifies CASSFRGLVTNYGYTF.

This clonotype appeared once. The chain is built from TRBV6-2 or TRBV6-3 and TRBJ2-2; D might be TRBD2 (6 bases). Germline-derived CDR1 and CDR2 are MNHEY and SVGEGT. V was clipped by 5 bases and J by 4 bases, with 11 bases between them. The CDR3 is made up of 14 amino acids. CDR3 amino acids: CASSQQRVTGELFF. The CDR3, as DNA: TGTGCCAGCAGTCAGCAGCGGGTCACCGGGGAGCTGTTTTTT.

This clonotype is a singleton in its sample. The chain has TRBV2 and TRBJ1-2, with 9 bases matching TRBD1. V trimming: 7 bases; J trimming: 7 bases; junction bases outside the gene matches: 7. This CDR3 region has 13 residues. The germline gives CDR1 SNHLY, CDR2 FYNNEI. CDR3 residues: CASTGQGLSGYTF. CDR3 DNA: TGTGCCAGCACTGGACAGGGGTTAAGTGGCTACACCTTC.

This sequence joins TRBV7-8 and TRBJ2-1, with D possibly being TRBD1 (5 bases). This CDR3 has 16 residues. Per germline, CDR1 SGHVS and CDR2 FQNEAQ. The V and J ends lost 5 bases and 0 bases respectively, with 14 bases between them. The CDR3 coding sequence is TGTGCCAGCAGCAGCAGGGCGGCAAGCTCCTACAATGAGCAGTTCTTC. As protein: CASSSRAASSYNEQFF.

V gene TRBV12-3 or TRBV12-4 combines with J gene TRBJ1-3; TRBD1 aligns across 9 bases. The CDR3 consists of 16 residues. The V gene end was trimmed by 4 bases and the J gene end by 5 bases; junction bases not matched to a gene: 9. Written as DNA, the CDR3 is TGTGCCAGCAGTTCCGCCCGGGACAGGGAAAGAAACACCATATATTTT. It yields the protein CASSSARDRERNTIYF.

This clonotype came up a few times. The genes are TRBV4-1 and TRBJ2-3, with a possible D match to TRBD2 (6 bases). Germline V lookup: CDR1 MGHRA, CDR2 YSYEKL. The V gene lost 1 base and the J gene lost 1 base, with 21 bases spanning the gap. The CDR3 length is 19 residues. The CDR3 reads CASSQGWSVRGLRTDTQYF. In nucleotides, the CDR3 is TGCGCCAGCAGCCAAGGGTGGTCGGTTCGGGGACTTCGCACAGATACGCAGTATTTT.

This clonotype was counted only a few times. V is TRBV7-8 and J is TRBJ2-3; no reliable D call. The V gene lost 0 bases and the J gene lost 4 bases, with 11 bases spanning the gap. In germline, CDR1 is SGHVS, CDR2 FQNEAQ. The length of the CDR3 is 15 residues. DNA of the CDR3: TGTGCCAGCAGCTTAGCGCGGCTGGGTCCAGATACGCAGTATTTT. Residues: CASSLARLGPDTQYF.

In its sample, this clonotype was seen a few times. The V call is TRBV20-1, the J call TRBJ1-4; TRBD1 matches at 9 bases. CDR1 is DFQATT and CDR2 is SNEGSKA in the germline V gene (reference sequence). The CDR3 loop spans 14 amino acids. The J segment lost 8 bases and the V segment lost 4 bases, leaving 8 bases of the junction unmatched. The CDR3 sequence is CSATDGTGYEKLFF. DNA of the CDR3: TGCAGTGCTACCGATGGGACAGGGTACGAAAAACTGTTTTTT.

The sample holds a few counts of this clonotype. The chain joins TRBV9 to TRBJ2-3; TRBD1 agrees at 8 bases. Trimming took 3 bases from V and 2 from J; bases not matched to a gene: 8. Germline values: CDR1 SGDLS, CDR2 YYNGEE. The CDR3 has 16 residues. The CDR3 DNA sequence: TGTGCCAGCAGCGCCCGGGACAGGTCGTACACAGATACGCAGTATTTT. Its protein product is CASSARDRSYTDTQYF.

This clonotype was picked up many times. This chain links TRBV10-3 with TRBJ2-7; D possibly corresponds to TRBD1 (5 bases). With 4 bases removed from V and 0 bases from J, the gap between germline ends came to 19 bases. CDR3 length: 17 amino acids. Germline CDR1 ENHRY, CDR2 SYGVKD. In DNA, the CDR3 is TGTGCCATCAGTGCGAAAGGGGTTGGACAAATCTCCTACGAGCAGTACTTC. Translation: CAISAKGVGQISYEQYF.

This chain links TRBV5-1 with TRBJ1-1; maybe TRBD1 (6 bases). This CDR3 comprises 12 residues. Germline CDR1 reads SGHRS; CDR2 reads YFSETQ. The V and J ends lost 1 base and 8 bases respectively, with 9 bases between them. The CDR3 is CASSLTGKEAFF. As DNA, the CDR3 is TGCGCCAGCAGCTTGACAGGGAAAGAAGCTTTCTTT. Variable domain in full (rest from reference TRBV5-1 and TRBJ1-1): KAGVTQTPRYLIKTRGQQVTLSCSPISGHRSVSWYQQTPGQGLQFLFEYFSETQRNKGNFPGRFSGRQFSNSRSEMNVSTLELGDSALYLCASSLTGKEAFFGQGTRLTVV.

The chain couples TRBV6-6 to TRBJ2-7; D gene ambiguous. Germline values: CDR1 MNHNY, CDR2 SVGAGI (reference sequence). V was shortened by 2 bases and J by 0 bases, with 11 bases between the two germline ends. The CDR3 totals 15 residues. CDR3 nucleotide sequence: TGTGCCAGCAGTTACGTGGGCAAGAGCTCCTACGAGCAGTACTTC. Its translation: CASSYVGKSSYEQYF.

V is TRBV12-5 and J is TRBJ2-7; D is perhaps TRBD1 (5 bases). CDR3 length: 12 amino acids. The germline V and J ends were trimmed by 6 bases and 3 bases, with 9 bases remaining between them. Germline CDR1 LGHNT, CDR2 FRNRAP. The CDR3, as DNA: TGTGCTAGTGGGGACAATTTCTACGAGCAGTACTTC. This codes for CASGDNFYEQYF.

This clonotype was seen only once. The rearrangement joins TRBV5-1 to TRBJ2-7; the D is unclear. The CDR3 length is 18 residues. Trimming took 0 bases from V and 5 from J, leaving 24 bases between them. From germline, CDR1 is SGHRS and CDR2 YFSETQ. The CDR3 sequence is CASSLALRRPASTHEQYF. DNA for the CDR3: TGCGCCAGCAGCTTGGCCCTCAGGCGACCGGCCAGTACCCACGAGCAGTACTTC.

This clonotype was observed a few times. The J gene is TRBJ2-7, the V gene TRBV5-1; 8 bases align to TRBD1. In germline, CDR1 is SGHRS, CDR2 YFSETQ. The CDR3 extends over 15 amino acids. V shed 1 base and J 4 bases; nucleotides not matched to a gene: 7. This CDR3 reads CASSLQGAGEYEQYF. The CDR3 region has the DNA TGCGCCAGCAGCTTGCAGGGGGCTGGAGAGTACGAGCAGTACTTC.